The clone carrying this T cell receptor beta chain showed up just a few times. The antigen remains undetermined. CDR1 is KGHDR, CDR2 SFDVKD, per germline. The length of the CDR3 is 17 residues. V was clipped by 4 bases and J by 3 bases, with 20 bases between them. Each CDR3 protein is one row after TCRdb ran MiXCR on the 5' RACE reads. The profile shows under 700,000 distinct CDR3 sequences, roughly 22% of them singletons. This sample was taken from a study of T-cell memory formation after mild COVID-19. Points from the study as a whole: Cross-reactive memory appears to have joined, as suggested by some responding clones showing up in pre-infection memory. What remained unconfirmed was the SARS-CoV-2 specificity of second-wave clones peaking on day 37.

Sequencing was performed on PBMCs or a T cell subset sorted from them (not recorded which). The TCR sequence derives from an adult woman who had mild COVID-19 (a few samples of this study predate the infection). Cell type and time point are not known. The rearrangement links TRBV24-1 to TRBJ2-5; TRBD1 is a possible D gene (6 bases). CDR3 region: CATSDPPGRGQEETQYF. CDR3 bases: TGTGCCACCAGTGACCCCCCTGGCAGGGGCCAAGAAGAGACCCAGTACTTC.